These 19 T cell receptor beta chains were all obtained from the same sample, sequenced in a study of blood T cell repertoires in COVID-19. Using immunoSEQ multiplex PCR, the repertoire was profiled, and TCRdb retains in-frame clones only, with some absent. The data show some 37,000 clones, around nine tenths seen once. Sequenced input: peripheral blood. These receptors all come from a human donor in a cohort sampled during active COVID-19.

The sample holds a few counts of this clone. The gene calls are TRBV5-1 and TRBJ2-2; 10 positions agree with TRBD2. The germline V gene has CDR1 SGHRS and CDR2 YFSETQ. The CDR3 is 17 residues long. The V gene end was trimmed by 1 base and the J gene end by 5 bases; junction bases not matched to a gene: 8. In DNA, the CDR3 is TGCGCCAGCAGCTTGACGATAGCGGGAGGAGGTACCGGGGAGCTGTTTTTT. It is translated as CASSLTIAGGGTGELFF.

The chain uses TRBV2 and TRBJ2-3, with 7 nucleotides matching TRBD1. Germline assignment: CDR1 SNHLY and CDR2 FYNNEI. V lost 6 bases to trimming and J lost 3 bases; unmatched junction nucleotides: 6. This CDR3 is 14 amino acids long. For the CDR3, the DNA is TGTGCCAGCAGCCGACAACAGGGGACAGATACGCAGTATTTT. It yields the protein CASSRQQGTDTQYF.

This chain links TRBV3-1 (or the pseudogene TRBV3-2) with TRBJ1-6, with TRBD1 identical over 12 bases. This CDR3 has 20 residues. CDR1 is LGHDT, CDR2 YNNKEL, per germline (reference sequence). Unmatched junction bases numbered 13, after V lost 0 bases and J lost 7 bases. CDR3 amino acids: CASSQDRGDRGRIRNSPLHF. The CDR3 bases are TGTGCCAGCAGCCAAGATCGAGGGGACAGGGGGCGTATAAGGAATTCACCCCTCCACTTT.

The gene calls are TRBV29-1 and TRBJ2-5; no definite D call. V gave up 4 bases and J gave up 5 bases, with 14 bases separating them. This CDR3 is built from 13 residues. Germline V lookup: CDR1 SQVTM, CDR2 ANQGSEA. CDR3 DNA sequence: TGCAGCGTTGGCGGTGTGCTCCGGGAGACCCAGTACTTC. It codes for CSVGGVLRETQYF. Full variable domain (outside the CDR3, taken from reference TRBV29-1 and TRBJ2-5): SAVISQKPSRDICQRGTSLTIQCQVDSQVTMMFWYRQQPGQSLTLIATANQGSEATYESGFVIDKFPISRPNLTFSTLTVSNMSPEDSSIYLCSVGGVLRETQYFGPGTRLLVL.

The DNA for the CDR3 is TGTGCCAGCAGCCTACAGGGGACAGGGATCAATCAGCCCCAGCATTTT. This codes for CASSLQGTGINQPQHF. This chain connects TRBV7-2 to TRBJ1-5; 9 bases are a match to TRBD1. The germline V gene encodes CDR1 SGHTA and CDR2 FQGNSA. The CDR3 contains 16 residues. After removal of 5 bases from V and 3 bases from J, the junction contained 8 bases not matched to a gene.

Details on this clone: One junction end does not reproduce the germline sequence, and a read error may be involved. The chain is built from TRBV19 and TRBJ1-1, with TRBD1 as a possible D gene (6 bases). From germline, CDR1 is LNHDA and CDR2 SQIVND (reference sequence). CDR3 size: 10 residues. The DNA for the CDR3 is TGTGCCAGTAGTATAGCTTGGACAGCCTTT. Its protein product is CASSIAWTAF.

This rearrangement joins TRBV19 to TRBJ1-2; 9 bases align to TRBD1. With V trimmed by 9 bases and J by 4 bases, 3 bases remained unmatched. The CDR3 loop spans 12 amino acids. CDR1 is LNHDA, CDR2 SQIVND, per germline (reference sequence). The DNA for the CDR3 is TGTGCCAGCACGGGACAGGGCTATGGCTACACCTTC. Its protein is CASTGQGYGYTF.

The chain links TRBV4-3 to TRBJ1-3; a weak D match, TRBD1 (5 bases). The CDR3 has 17 residues. Germline CDR1 is LGHNA and CDR2 is YSLEER. Trimming pared 0 bases from V and 0 bases from J, leaving 12 bases between. CDR3 in DNA: TGCGCCAGCAGCCAAGATACCGACAGAAACTCTGGAAACACCATATATTTT. Encoded protein: CASSQDTDRNSGNTIYF.

This chain links TRBV4-1 with TRBJ1-6; D is uncertain. Trimming took 4 bases from V and 5 from J, leaving 15 bases between them. This CDR3 region has 16 residues. Germline-derived CDR1 and CDR2 are MGHRA and YSYEKL. CDR3 region: CASSRNRPEDNSPLHF. The CDR3 region has the DNA TGCGCCAGCAGCCGGAATAGACCAGAGGATAATTCACCCCTCCACTTT.

The gene calls are TRBV6-6 and TRBJ1-5; 9 bases align to TRBD1. The CDR3 is made up of 16 amino acids. The J segment lost 5 bases and the V segment lost 2 bases, leaving 7 bases of the junction unmatched. Per germline, CDR1 MNHNY and CDR2 SVGAGI (reference sequence). The CDR3 is CASSYHRTGVDQPQHF. In DNA form, the CDR3 reads TGTGCCAGCAGTTACCACCGGACAGGGGTGGATCAGCCCCAGCATTTT.

This chain joins TRBV5-1 and TRBJ2-2; no clear D gene. The germline V and J ends were trimmed by 0 bases and 2 bases, with 5 bases remaining between them. Germline-derived CDR1 and CDR2 are SGHRS and YFSETQ. The CDR3 has 14 residues. This CDR3 reads CASSLGTNTGELFF. CDR3 coding DNA: TGCGCCAGCAGCTTGGGCACAAACACCGGGGAGCTGTTTTTT.

V gene TRBV19 combines with J gene TRBJ1-2; possible D gene TRBD1, 5 bases. V lost 6 bases and J lost 7, with 12 bases in between. Germline CDR1 reads LNHDA; CDR2 reads SQIVND (reference sequence). This CDR3 spans 12 amino acids. Here the CDR3 DNA reads TGTGCCAGTAGCCGGGACTTGGGTGGCTACACCTTC. Translating it yields CASSRDLGGYTF.

The chain joins TRBV11-2 to TRBJ2-5, with TRBD1 as a possible D gene (5 bases). The CDR3 totals 14 residues. Germline lookup yields CDR1 SGHAT and CDR2 FQNNGV. Trimming stripped 1 base from V and 4 bases from J, with 10 bases between. The CDR3 DNA sequence: TGTGCCAGCAGCTTAGCCCGCAGGGCAGAGACCCAGTACTTC. This codes for CASSLARRAETQYF.

The CDR3 sequence is CASSYAGSYEQYF. As DNA, the CDR3 is TGTGCCAGCAGTTACGCGGGTTCCTACGAGCAGTACTTC. This chain connects TRBV6-6 to TRBJ2-7, with D maybe TRBD2 (5 bases). The CDR3 contains 13 residues. The germline V and J ends were trimmed by 2 bases and 1 base, with 6 bases remaining between them. Germline CDR1 reads MNHNY; CDR2 reads SVGAGI (reference sequence).

V gene TRBV7-6 combines with J gene TRBJ2-6, with a weak D call TRBD2 (6 bases). V was trimmed by 0 bases and J by 2 bases, leaving 17 bases between them. Germline V gives CDR1 SGHVS, CDR2 FNYEAQ. The CDR3 consists of 19 residues. The CDR3, as DNA: TGTGCCAGCAGCTTAGCGGAGGGAGCAGGGTTCGCTGGGGCCAACGTCCTGACTTTC. Translation gives CASSLAEGAGFAGANVLTF.

The chain combines TRBV5-5 with TRBJ2-7, with TRBD2 identical over 11 bases. Germline CDR1 reads SGHKS; CDR2 reads YYEKEE (reference sequence). This CDR3 region has 17 residues. V was pared by 0 bases and J by 2 bases, with 7 bases of the junction left unmatched. CDR3 nucleotides: TGTGCCAGCAGCTTGGAGTCGATAGCGGGAGGGGCCTACGAGCAGTACTTC. This translates into CASSLESIAGGAYEQYF.

The chain couples TRBV19 to TRBJ1-1, with TRBD1 matching 7 bases. Germline CDR1 reads LNHDA; CDR2 reads SQIVND (reference sequence). With 1 base clipped from V and 2 bases from J, the junction kept 7 bases outside the gene matches. The length of the CDR3 is 16 residues. The CDR3 coding sequence is TGTGCCAGTAGTATAGCCACCAGGGGGGTAAACACTGAAGCTTTCTTT. Protein: CASSIATRGVNTEAFF.

This chain links TRBV4-3 with TRBJ1-4; D remains ambiguous. CDR3 size: 16 residues. Germline V lookup: CDR1 LGHNA, CDR2 YSLEER. V lost 0 bases and J 0 bases, leaving 8 bases between the germline ends. Here the CDR3 DNA reads TGCGCCAGCAGCCAAGAAGGCGGTTCAACTAATGAAAAACTGTTTTTT. This gives the protein CASSQEGGSTNEKLFF.

This clone was recorded a few times. The V call is TRBV7-8, the J call TRBJ2-3; TRBD1 might be the D (6 bases). Trimming shortened V by 5 bases and J by 2 bases, and 11 bases separated the two germline ends. CDR3 size: 14 residues. Germline loops: CDR1 SGHVS, CDR2 FQNEAQ. The CDR3 DNA is TGTGCCAGCAGCCTACAGGGCCTCACAGATACGCAGTATTTT. This codes for CASSLQGLTDTQYF.